This T cell receptor (beta chain) was retrieved from a study of blood T cell repertoires in COVID-19. Study-level information: T cells, B-cell-depleted T cells, or PBMCs provided the cDNA or gDNA that served as material.

The CDR3 runs to 21 residues. Authors' analysis steps: Estimation of nucleated cell counts was performed using reference gene primer amplification. The assay was immunoSEQ multiplex PCR, and TCRdb's table has in-frame clones only and misses some. The V and J calls and clone size are taken from that table; D and trimming were inferred from the DNA. The table records roughly 73,000 clones, around nine tenths of them present only once. The chain is built from TRBV12-2 and TRBJ2-6; the table's D call, TRBD2, was not checked against the DNA. TRBV12-2 is a known pseudogene. The sequence was collected from a man between 65 and 85 years old with active or convalescent COVID-19. Sample: peripheral blood. CDR3 sequence: CASRFVPTGTSGNSGANVLTF. In DNA, the CDR3 is TGTGCAAGTCGCTTCGTCCCTACTGGGACTAGCGGAAACTCTGGGGCCAACGTCCTGACTTTC.